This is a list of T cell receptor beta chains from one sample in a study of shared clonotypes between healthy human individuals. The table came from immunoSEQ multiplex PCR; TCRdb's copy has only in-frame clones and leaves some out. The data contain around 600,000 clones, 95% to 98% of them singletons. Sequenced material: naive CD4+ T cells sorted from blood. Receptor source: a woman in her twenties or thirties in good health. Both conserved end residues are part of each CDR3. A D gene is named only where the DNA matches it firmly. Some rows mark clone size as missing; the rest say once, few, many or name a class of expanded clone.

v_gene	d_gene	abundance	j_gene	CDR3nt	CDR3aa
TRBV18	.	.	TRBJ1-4	TGTGCCAGCTCACCGCGGGGTACTGAAAAACTGTTTTTT	CASSPRGTEKLFF
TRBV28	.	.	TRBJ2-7	TGTGCCAGCAGTTTTTCGGACGAGCAGTACTTC	CASSFSDEQYF
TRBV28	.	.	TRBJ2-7	TGTGCCAGCAGCCCGGACAGATACTACGAACAGTACTTC	CASSPDRYYEQYF
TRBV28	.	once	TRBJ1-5	TGTGCCAGCAGTTCTGGGGACCGCCAGCCCCAGCATTTT	CASSSGDRQPQHF
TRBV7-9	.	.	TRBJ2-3	TGTGCCAGCAGCCCCTACACAGATACGCAGTATTTT	CASSPYTDTQYF
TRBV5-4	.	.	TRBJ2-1	TGTGCCAGCAGTTCGGGAAGGGTATTCTATGAGCAGTTCTTC	CASSSGRVFYEQFF
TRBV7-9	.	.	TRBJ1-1	TGTGCCAGCAGCCCATCAGGGAGGATAAGGACTGAAGCTTTCTTT	CASSPSGRIRTEAFF
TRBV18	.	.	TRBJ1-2	TGTGCCAGCTCACGAGGGACGAGTGGCTACACCTTC	CASSRGTSGYTF
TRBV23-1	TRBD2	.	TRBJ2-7	TGCGCCAGCAGTCAATCTTGGATAGCGGGAGGGCCAGGGGAATCCTACGAGCAGTACTTC	CASSQSWIAGGPGESYEQYF
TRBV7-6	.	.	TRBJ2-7	TGTGCCAGCAGCGCCACAGGGCCTTGGACCCGCTACGAGCAGTACTTC	CASSATGPWTRYEQYF
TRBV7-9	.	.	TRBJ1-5	TGTGCCAGCAGCTTATACGACTCCAATCAGCCCCAGCATTTT	CASSLYDSNQPQHF
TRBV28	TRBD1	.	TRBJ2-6	TGTGCCAGCAGTTCCGCACCTGACAGGGCTGGGGCCAACGTCCTGACTTTC	CASSSAPDRAGANVLTF
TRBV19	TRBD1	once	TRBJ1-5	TGTGCCAGTAGTCAAGGGACAGGGGGCTTTATGGAGCCCCAGCATTTT	CASSQGTGGFMEPQHF
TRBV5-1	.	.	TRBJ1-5	TGCGCCAGCAGCTTGGGACAGCAACAGCCCCAGCATTTT	CASSLGQQQPQHF
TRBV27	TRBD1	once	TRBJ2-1	TGTGCCAGCAGTATCCGGGACAGGGACCATGAGCAGTTCTTC	CASSIRDRDHEQFF
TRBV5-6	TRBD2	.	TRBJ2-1	TGTGCCAGCAGCTTGGGGGCCCCCCTAGCGGGTGTATACAATGAGCAGTTCTTC	CASSLGAPLAGVYNEQFF
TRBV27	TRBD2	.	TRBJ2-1	TGTGCCAGCCAAGCGGGGATCGATGAGCAGTTCTTC	CASQAGIDEQFF
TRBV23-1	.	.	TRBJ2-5	TGCGCCAGCAGTCAAAGGGAGTGTGTAAAGGAGACCCAGTACTTC	CASSQRECVKETQYF
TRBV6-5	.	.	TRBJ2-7	TGTGCCAGCAGAGCCGGACAAAACTCCTACGAGCAGTACTTC	CASRAGQNSYEQYF
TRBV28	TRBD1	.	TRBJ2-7	TGTGCCAGCCGGGACAGGGGTTACGAGCAGTACTTC	CASRDRGYEQYF
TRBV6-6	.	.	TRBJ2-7	TGTGCCAGCAGGCCTTATCGCCAAGCTTACGAGCAGTACTTC	CASRPYRQAYEQYF